The 27 T cell receptor beta chains below come from one sample, sequenced in a study of cytomegalovirus exposure and HLA in healthy donors. The study ran its PCR with 60 Vbeta and 13 Jbeta primers. TCRdb keeps only in-frame clones here, not all; method: immunoSEQ multiplex PCR. The table has approximately 84,000 clones, around 70% seen once. The sample was PBMCs. These receptors came from a man in his forties in good health and CMV-seropositive.

The chain links TRBV11-2 to TRBJ2-7, with D maybe TRBD2 (6 bases). V gave up 3 bases and J gave up 7 bases, with 13 bases separating them. Germline loops: CDR1 SGHAT, CDR2 FQNNGV. The CDR3 consists of 13 residues. CDR3: CASSLGGGREQYF. The CDR3 DNA reads as TGTGCCAGCAGCTTGGGTGGAGGGCGGGAGCAGTACTTC.

V and J are TRBV13 and TRBJ1-1; D call uncertain. Germline CDR1 reads PRHDT; CDR2 reads FYEKMQ (reference sequence). This CDR3 comprises 18 residues. V lost 0 bases and J lost 1, with 18 bases in between. CDR3 loop: CASSLGLGTPEENTEAFF. As DNA, the CDR3 is TGTGCCAGCAGCTTAGGCCTCGGCACCCCTGAGGAGAACACTGAAGCTTTCTTT.

This clone occurred a few times. V usage is TRBV13 and J usage is TRBJ1-1; a weak D match, TRBD1 (5 bases). This CDR3 comprises 14 residues. Per the germline V gene, CDR1 is PRHDT and CDR2 is FYEKMQ (reference sequence). V lost 2 bases to trimming and J lost 2 bases, with 9 bases between them. The CDR3 DNA is TGTGCCAGCAGCTTAATCGGGGGTAACACTGAAGCTTTCTTT. Translating it yields CASSLIGGNTEAFF.

Of note for this clone: This likely reflects a read error, since a far larger clone is one base away. Other DNA sequences within the sample encode an identical CDR3. The chain uses TRBV5-1 and TRBJ1-1; D is unclear. The germline V and J ends were trimmed by 0 bases and 6 bases, with 9 bases remaining between them. Germline CDR1 reads SGHRS; CDR2 reads YFSETQ. The CDR3 has 13 amino acids. CDR3 coding DNA: TGCGCCAGCAGCTTGGAGGTGAGGGCTGAAGCTTTCTTT. It yields the protein CASSLEVRAEAFF.

The chain recombines TRBV5-6 with TRBJ1-6; no definite D call. V lost 1 base and J lost 2, with 10 bases in between. Germline V lookup: CDR1 SGHDT, CDR2 YYEEEE. The CDR3 runs to 16 residues. Here the CDR3 reads CASSLRQVPYNSPLHF. CDR3 coding DNA: TGTGCCAGCAGCTTGCGGCAGGTCCCCTATAATTCACCCCTCCACTTT.

V is TRBV5-4 and J is TRBJ2-1; TRBD2 agrees at 12 bases. Germline CDR1 reads SGHNT; CDR2 reads YYREEE (reference sequence). This CDR3 is 16 amino acids long. Germline trimming cut 0 bases from V and 4 bases from J; bases unmatched to any gene: 2. CDR3 amino acids: CASSLGTSGAYNEQFF. The CDR3 nucleotides read TGTGCCAGCAGCTTGGGGACTAGCGGGGCTTACAATGAGCAGTTCTTC.

This clone appeared a few times. The chain is built from TRBV14 and TRBJ2-5; perhaps TRBD1 as D (5 bases). V was shortened by 2 bases and J by 7 bases, with 14 bases between the two germline ends. Germline CDR1 and CDR2: SGHDN and FVKESK. The CDR3 is 14 amino acids. The CDR3 sequence is CASSQSPGRGTQYF. CDR3 bases: TGTGCCAGCAGCCAATCCCCAGGGCGAGGGACCCAGTACTTC.

The V call is TRBV7-8, the J call TRBJ1-3; possible D gene TRBD1, 6 bases. CDR1 and CDR2 from the germline V gene are SGHVS and FQNEAQ. With 3 bases removed from V and 0 bases from J, the gap between germline ends came to 12 bases. The CDR3 covers 16 residues. The CDR3 region is CASSLDRTTSGNTIYF. CDR3 nucleotides: TGTGCCAGCAGCTTGGACAGAACGACCTCTGGAAACACCATATATTTT.

V is TRBV30 and J is TRBJ1-3, with TRBD1 as a possible D gene (6 bases). CDR1 and CDR2 from the germline V gene are GTSNPN and SVGIG (reference sequence). The germline V and J ends were trimmed by 0 bases and 4 bases, with 10 bases remaining between them. CDR3 length equals 14 residues. The CDR3 here is CAWSVARGGNTIYF. In DNA, the CDR3 is TGTGCCTGGAGTGTCGCCAGGGGCGGAAACACCATATATTTT.

The chain has TRBV11-2 and TRBJ1-2; 8 bases match TRBD1. Germline V gives CDR1 SGHAT, CDR2 FQNNGV. The CDR3 has 15 residues. The trim removed 5 bases at V and 1 base at J, leaving 6 bases unmatched. As DNA, the CDR3 is TGTGCCAGCAGCCATACAGGGGGGAATAACTATGGCTACACCTTC. Translating gives CASSHTGGNNYGYTF. Drawing the rest from reference TRBV11-2 and TRBJ1-2, the complete variable domain is EAGVAQSPRYKIIEKRQSVAFWCNPISGHATLYWYQQILGQGPKLLIQFQNNGVVDDSQLPKDRFSAERLKGVDSTLKIQPAKLEDSAVYLCASSHTGGNNYGYTFGSGTRLTVV.

A remark on this clone: This specimen includes other DNA sequences encoding the same CDR3. The CDR3 nucleotides read TGTGCCAGCAGCTTAGGGGGGGACGGCTACACCTTC. Translating gives CASSLGGDGYTF. The chain links TRBV7-9 to TRBJ1-2; tentative D call: TRBD1 (5 bases). Germline V gene sequence: CDR1 SEHNR, CDR2 FQNEAQ (reference sequence). The germline V and J ends were trimmed by 1 base and 8 bases, with 8 bases remaining between them. This CDR3 comprises 12 residues.

This clone was seen only a few times. The V and J genes are TRBV4-1 and TRBJ1-1, with TRBD1 identical over 7 bases. This CDR3 region has 16 residues. Germline values: CDR1 MGHRA, CDR2 YSYEKL. Germline trimming cut 2 bases from V and 5 bases from J; bases unmatched to any gene: 11. CDR3 loop: CASSQKGGQAGTEAFF. DNA for the CDR3: TGCGCCAGCAGCCAAAAAGGCGGACAGGCGGGGACTGAAGCTTTCTTT.

The chain combines TRBV12-2 with TRBJ2-3; the table's D call, TRBD2, was not checked against the DNA. TRBV12-2 is shown as a pseudogene. The CDR3 loop spans 16 amino acids. The CDR3 is CASRLGLESSTDTQYF. CDR3 nucleotide sequence: TGTGCAAGTCGCTTAGGACTAGAAAGTTCCACAGATACGCAGTATTTT.

The rearrangement joins TRBV9 to TRBJ2-1, with D perhaps matching TRBD2 (6 bases). Trimming pared 4 bases from V and 1 base from J, leaving 18 bases between. The germline CDR1 and CDR2 sequences are SGDLS and YYNGEE. The CDR3 length is 17 residues. The CDR3 spells CASSFSGTSGSYNEQFF. In DNA form, the CDR3 reads TGTGCCAGCAGCTTCAGTGGGACTTCGGGTTCCTACAATGAGCAGTTCTTC.

The rearrangement links TRBV5-1 to TRBJ2-6; D not certain. The germline V and J ends were trimmed by 1 base and 8 bases, with 10 bases remaining between them. The CDR3 is 14 residues long. Germline-derived CDR1 and CDR2 are SGHRS and YFSETQ. The CDR3 loop reads CASSLSEAPNVLTF. CDR3 DNA: TGCGCCAGCAGCTTGAGTGAGGCACCCAACGTCCTGACTTTC.

This sequence joins TRBV5-8 and TRBJ1-1, with D perhaps matching TRBD1 (6 bases). The CDR3 is 16 residues long. V gave up 1 base and J gave up 0 bases, with 13 bases separating them. Germline V lookup: CDR1 SGHTS, CDR2 YDEGEE. In nucleotides, the CDR3 is TGTGCCAGCAGCTTGTTTCCAGGGGCTTTGAACACTGAAGCTTTCTTT. Amino acids: CASSLFPGALNTEAFF.

This clone appeared a few times. V usage is TRBV2 and J usage is TRBJ2-1; a weak D match, TRBD2 (7 bases). V lost 2 bases, J lost 5 bases, and 16 bases lay in between. Germline values: CDR1 SNHLY, CDR2 FYNNEI. There are 16 residues in the CDR3. The CDR3 bases are TGTGCCAGCAGTGAATCCGGACTAGGGGGGAACAATGAGCAGTTCTTC. It codes for CASSESGLGGNNEQFF.

This chain connects TRBV4-1 to TRBJ1-2; D is unclear. This CDR3 spans 15 amino acids. Trimming stripped 4 bases from V and 3 bases from J, with 15 bases between. Germline CDR1 MGHRA, CDR2 YSYEKL. The CDR3 DNA follows: TGCGCCAGCAGCCCCTCAGGCAGTAACTACTATGGCTACACCTTC. Amino acid sequence: CASSPSGSNYYGYTF.

J is TRBJ2-2 and V is TRBV5-1; D uncertain. Between the trimmed V and J ends, which lost 4 bases and 6 bases, there was a span of 10 bases. Germline CDR1 and CDR2: SGHRS and YFSETQ. The CDR3 totals 13 residues. CDR3: CASSLPTAGELFF. The CDR3 DNA is TGCGCCAGCAGCCTTCCGACTGCCGGGGAGCTGTTTTTT.

The chain couples TRBV2 to TRBJ1-1; 7 nucleotides match TRBD1. In germline, CDR1 is SNHLY, CDR2 FYNNEI. V shed 10 bases, J shed 3 bases, and the junction held 8 bases outside the gene matches. The CDR3 loop spans 13 amino acids. CDR3 sequence reads: CATSTGRYTEAFF. As DNA, the CDR3 is TGTGCCACCTCGACAGGGCGGTACACTGAAGCTTTCTTT.

The J gene is TRBJ2-3, the V gene TRBV5-4, with D possibly TRBD2 on 6 matching bases. The CDR3 is 17 residues long. CDR1 and CDR2 (germline): SGHNT, YYREEE (reference sequence). V lost 0 bases and J 3 bases, leaving 17 bases between the germline ends. This chain's CDR3 is CASSLGVQLGGTDTQYF. For the CDR3, the DNA is TGTGCCAGCAGCTTGGGGGTTCAGCTCGGGGGAACAGATACGCAGTATTTT.

The CDR3 region has the DNA TGTGCCAGCAGTTTAACAGGGAAGGGCTACACCTTC. It encodes CASSLTGKGYTF. V and J are TRBV28 and TRBJ1-2, with TRBD1 as a possible D gene (6 bases). The V gene lost 2 bases and the J gene lost 8 bases, with 9 bases spanning the gap. The CDR3 runs to 12 residues. In germline, CDR1 is MDHEN, CDR2 SYDVKM.

V and J are TRBV2 and TRBJ2-6; D is unclear. With 7 bases removed from V and 0 bases from J, the gap between germline ends came to 10 bases. CDR1 and CDR2 from the germline V gene are SNHLY and FYNNEI. The CDR3 is 15 residues long. CDR3 sequence (DNA): TGTGCCAGCATACCGCGTTTCTCTGGGGCCAACGTCCTGACTTTC. As protein: CASIPRFSGANVLTF.

The chain employs TRBV5-1 and TRBJ2-7; the match to TRBD2 covers 8 bases. V shed 0 bases, J shed 4 bases, and the junction held 3 bases outside the gene matches. CDR1 is SGHRS and CDR2 is YFSETQ in the germline V gene. The CDR3 length is 14 residues. The CDR3 here is CASSLELADYEQYF. The CDR3 DNA follows: TGCGCCAGCAGCTTGGAACTAGCGGATTACGAGCAGTACTTC. The full variable domain, in which reference TRBV5-1 and TRBJ2-7 provide the parts outside the CDR3, is KAGVTQTPRYLIKTRGQQVTLSCSPISGHRSVSWYQQTPGQGLQFLFEYFSETQRNKGNFPGRFSGRQFSNSRSEMNVSTLELGDSALYLCASSLELADYEQYFGPGTRLTVT.

V and J are TRBV28 and TRBJ1-4; no clear D gene. V lost 7 bases and J lost 6, with 9 bases in between. This CDR3 region has 12 residues. Germline V gene sequence: CDR1 MDHEN, CDR2 SYDVKM. The CDR3 DNA follows: TGTGCCAGCAATCGAGGGCATGAAAAACTGTTTTTT. It encodes CASNRGHEKLFF.

The J gene is TRBJ2-1, the V gene TRBV7-3, with TRBD2 matching over 13 bases. V lost 3 bases to trimming and J lost 10 bases; unmatched junction nucleotides: 3. Germline lookup yields CDR1 SGHTA and CDR2 FQGTGA. The CDR3 sequence is 14 residues long. CDR3 nucleotide sequence: TGTGCCAGCAGCTTGACTAGCGGGAGGACGGAGCAGTTCTTC. Encoded protein: CASSLTSGRTEQFF. Full variable domain (outside the CDR3, taken from reference TRBV7-3 and TRBJ2-1): GAGVSQTPSNKVTEKGKYVELRCDPISGHTALYWYRQSLGQGPEFLIYFQGTGAADDSGLPNDRFFAVRPEGSVSTLKIQRTERGDSAVYLCASSLTSGRTEQFFGPGTRLTVL.

This clone was observed a single time. The rearrangement joins TRBV6-5 to TRBJ1-2; 8 nucleotides match TRBD1. Germline CDR1 reads MNHEY; CDR2 reads SVGAGI. After removal of 2 bases from V and 4 bases from J, the junction contained 3 bases not matched to a gene. The CDR3 contains 14 residues. DNA of the CDR3: TGTGCCAGCAGTTACGGGACAGGTTCCTATGGCTACACCTTC. It encodes CASSYGTGSYGYTF.